This T cell receptor beta chain was profiled in a study of cytomegalovirus exposure and HLA in healthy donors (TCRdb year 2017). General notes on the study: An earlier analysis of several hundred of the donors reported around 280 Gb of sequence data and around 120 million unique TCR beta sequences obtained from about 179 million T cells. Roughly 300 gigabases of sequencing data and around 80 million unique TCR sequences made up an early release that covered nearly 650 HLA-typed donors. The study was designed to test whether signatures of past pathogen exposure could be identified by cataloging public T cell receptors. About 5 DR-DQ haplotypes were handled as single units for association and clustering, since linkage in the cohort was strong. The study profiled the T cell repertoires of about 720 subjects by immunosequencing and related them to cytomegalovirus serostatus. Among about 400 genotyped donors of the cohort, an average of approximately 220,000 unique TCR beta nucleotide sequences was sequenced per donor, of which about 19% were non-productive. To study patterns of TCR occurrence, a later analysis re-analyzed previously published TCR beta repertoires from more than 550 donors and added high-resolution HLA genotyping. HLA typing included class I and class II loci at four-digit resolution. In addition to the first cohort of about 650 subjects, a separate validation cohort of approximately 130 different subjects was used. Among the roughly 400 genotyped donors, about 83% belonged to the genetic ancestry cluster associated with self-reported Caucasian donors. Rather than drawing on any new phenotypic data, the later analysis identified candidate immune exposures from TCR beta sequences and the way those sequences occurred across donors. Typing coverage varied by locus: about 629-640 donors for A, B, C, DRB1 and DQB1; roughly 520 for DQA1; some 610 for DPA1; 400 to 480 for DPB1. All discovery cohort repertoires had been generated using a single sequencing platform. High-throughput TCR immunosequencing, statistical association of individual TCRs with disease status, and machine learning were combined to predict cytomegalovirus infection status. An earlier analysis of about 600 of the donors used high-throughput TCR beta sequencing to judge whether each TCR beta V gene segment behaved as functional or pseudogenic. Alongside the repertoire data, information on donor age, sex, ethnicity and CMV serostatus was compiled. A later genetic analysis took genome-wide SNP genotypes for about 55% of the 666 donors and used that subset as a discovery cohort. Paper-wide results and their limitations: The study gave a list of 150 to 200 TCR beta chains associated with cytomegalovirus. In a later analysis, about 17,000 TCR beta sequences were associated with specific HLA alleles at a false discovery rate of 0.05. A later genetic analysis reported fewer N-insertions in productive TCRs among donors in an Asian-associated ancestry cluster than the roughly 720-donor mean. Because counts were too low, roughly 18 rarely observed V segments, including chromosome 9 orphons, were left out of the earlier analysis of a few hundred of the donors. Several of the top co-occurrence clusters appeared to be linked to parvovirus B19, influenza, CMV and Epstein-Barr virus, according to a later analysis. An earlier analysis of some 560 of the donors showed that most TCR beta V segments appeared in productive rearrangements either about 87% or about 30% of the time, which broadly matched IMGT annotations. The 87-base-pair reads could not distinguish some IMGT-functional V segments, including TRBV6-2 and TRBV6-3, so those segments were excluded. For the cohort, immune exposure information was limited to CMV serostatus. A further reported finding was that TCR beta sequences accurately predicted the HLA-A and HLA-B alleles for most subjects in the first cohort. In this cohort, only TCR beta chains were sequenced, and detectable features were limited by the absence of alpha or paired-chain data. Most TCR sequences were observed very rarely across donors, whereas some public TCRs were present in many individuals. A cluster of highly shared sequence variants was judged likely to represent a technical artifact of the sequencing pipeline. It was suggested by the authors that the approach could potentially be generalized to other disease states and immunological phenotypes. Sequencing depth was assumed to be roughly uniform across donors in the presence/absence analyses, though that assumption may not hold. Compared with equally common non-associated chains, HLA-associated TCR beta chains in a later analysis were more clonally expanded and had lower generation probabilities. In both the original and validation cohorts, the classifier was reported to diagnose cytomegalovirus status with high specificity and sensitivity. Because some donors lacked HLA typing at each locus, the association tests relied only on the typed subset. In a later analysis, the rate of TCR association differed among HLA loci, with DRB1 alleles having the most associated TCRs and HLA-C alleles having the fewest. V-gene and J-gene trimming of TCR beta chains was associated with a missense DCLRE1C variant in a later genetic analysis, and the association was replicated in an independent cohort. A later analysis found that most CMV-associated TCR beta chains appeared HLA-restricted, with HLA associations seemingly driven largely by CMV exposure. Correlated functional status among segregating V segments might be attributable to linkage disequilibrium, but an unknown experimental factor could not be ruled out. A few of the identified cytomegalovirus-associated TCR beta chains were confirmed in vitro to be specific for cytomegalovirus antigens. Assigning TCR associations to individual alleles was difficult when HLA alleles, especially DR and DQ, strongly co-occurred.

Library preparation used the immunoSEQ multiplex PCR assay. A mixture of 60 forward primers for TCR Vbeta segments and 13 reverse primers for TCR Jbeta segments was used in the multiplex PCR. The CDR3 region of rearranged TCR beta genes was amplified from genomic DNA with a multiplex PCR assay. Amplified TCR beta libraries were sequenced as 87-base-pair reads on the Illumina HiSeq System. On the study's bioinformatics: A later analysis tallied around 82 million unique TCR beta chains across the 610 or so repertoires, and about 12 million of those chains were shared by two or more donors. Raw reads were error-corrected and collapsed into unique sequences with a nearest-neighbor algorithm that merged closely related sequences to remove PCR and sequencing errors. Alignment of CDR3 sequences to IMGT reference sequences was used to assign V, D and J gene segments. Each retained sequence needed at least a six-nucleotide match to both a V gene segment and a J gene segment. Rearrangements were called productive when the CDR3 lacked stop codons and stayed in frame with V and J; all others were non-productive. Following IMGT convention, CDR3 was defined as the stretch from the second conserved V-encoded cysteine up to the conserved J-encoded phenylalanine. Sequences without an unambiguous match to a single V gene segment were excluded from the earlier analysis of 500 to 700 of the donors. An earlier analysis of 450 to 650 of the donors called V segments functional above 56.7% productive rearrangements and segregating when the between-donor standard deviation exceeded 5%. A statistical classification framework was built for diagnosing cytomegalovirus status from the catalog of TCR beta chain sequences. A later analysis assigned V and J genes by comparing TCR nucleotide sequences with IMGT/GENE-DB human TR gene sequences. A later analysis assigned CDR3 sequences and most-parsimonious VDJ recombination scenarios with the TCRdist pipeline. In a later analysis, every TCR beta chain was defined by the combination of its CDR3 amino acid sequence and its V-gene family, and reads without a unique V-gene family were dropped. In a later analysis, 450 to 600 highly shared, low-generation-probability nucleotide sequences were removed to address suspected cross-contamination and a sequencing artifact. In a later analysis, a clonal expansion index was calculated for each public chain from normalized within-repertoire ranks of inferred template counts. In a later analysis, generation probabilities were computed with a VDJ recombination model fitted to out-of-frame rearrangements, and the resulting probabilities were checked against IGoR. A later analysis scored TCR-TCR, TCR-HLA and TCR-CMV co-occurrence with hypergeometric tests, applying a repertoire-size bias correction to TCR pairs. False discovery rates were estimated in a later analysis by permuting HLA or CMV assignments 20 times. In a later analysis, co-occurring TCRs were grouped using DBSCAN, with TCRdist sequence similarity added in when clustering inside HLA-allele-positive subsets. Repertoires with fewer than 30,000 or more than 120,000 public chains were left out of co-occurrence clustering, as were five repertoires with anomalous nucleotide sharing. This immuneACCESS table, as held by TCRdb, lists in-frame sequences with V and J called but not all clones. Of the missing ones, under half trace to an unresolved V gene in checked studies; the others have no known cause. V, J and clone size derive from that table, while D and trimming were established from the DNA sequence. The sample table records under 200,000 clones; around 80% of these occur just once. Jointly, the top ten make up less than 1.6% of the sample.

The germline V gene specifies SGHRS as CDR1 and YFSETQ as CDR2. From its cysteine to its phenylalanine, the CDR3 spans 17 amino acids. Just CDR3 DNA is preserved here, 51 bases in frame from base 1. Trimming accounts for 1 base at V and 5 bases at J, while the number of junction bases matched to no gene is 12. In total, about 650 healthy bone marrow donors made up the cohort. At the time of sampling, every cohort member was nominally healthy, though immune exposures that went unrecorded were likely present. The donor tested CMV seropositive and was one of the 289 seropositive cohort members. Every donor gave a peripheral blood sample, and the peripheral blood mononuclear cells from that sample were used for TCR beta sequencing. Genomic DNA was extracted from the blood cell samples with the Qiagen DNeasy Blood Extraction Kit. On this clone itself: It lacks a known antigen. No per-base quality is available; no much larger clone lies one base away.

Sequenced material: PBMCs. The receptor was isolated from a girl aged 10 to 17 in good health and CMV-seropositive. Rearrangement joined TRBV5-1 to TRBJ2-7, and TRBD2 matches 10 of the central bases. The nucleotide sequence is TGCGCCAGCAGCTTGTGGGGTAGCGGGGGGCCATTCGACGAGCAGTACTTC. It specifies CASSLWGSGGPFDEQYF.